This T cell receptor (beta chain) was identified during a study of identifying expanded T cells in peripheral blood. This CDR3 spans 12 amino acids. The germline V gene has CDR1 SGHKS and CDR2 YYEKEE (reference sequence). V was trimmed by 4 bases and J by 3 bases, leaving 7 bases between them. Generated by immunoSEQ multiplex PCR, the TCRdb table keeps only in-frame clones and is missing some. The profile shows fewer than 80,000 clones, around 81% of them singletons. V gene TRBV5-5 combines with J gene TRBJ1-2; D unresolved. What was sequenced was blood. The sequence came from a person between 18 and 75 years old in good health. The CDR3 is CASSDTYYGYTF. CDR3 DNA sequence: TGTGCCAGCAGCGACACCTACTATGGCTACACCTTC. Filled out from reference TRBV5-5 and TRBJ1-2, the complete variable domain reads DAGVTQSPTHLIKTRGQQVTLRCSPISGHKSVSWYQQVLGQGPQFIFQYYEKEERGRGNFPDRFSARQFPNYSSELNVNALLLGDSALYLCASSDTYYGYTFGSGTRLTVV.